This note documents a single T cell receptor beta chain sequence. The sample holds many counts of this clone. Its antigen is currently not known. No per-base quality is available; no much larger clone lies one base away. The library was built by means of PCR. The sample was run on an Illumina HiSeq 4000. High-throughput sequencing was used to profile the TCR beta-chain CDR3 region of every patient. In the original analysis: A classifier to discriminate distant-metastatic papillary thyroid cancer patients was built from CDR3 differences across clinicopathological groups. Repertoire diversity was assessed with the Shannon index, and tumor-blood repertoire similarity with the Morisita-Horn index. In-frame beta chains were kept once TCRdb had trimmed the public reads at Q25 with fastp and called clones with MiXCR. TCRdb's processing, not the study's, gives the V and J calls here. This sample holds tens of thousands of clones; 15% were observed only once. The top ten clones comprise roughly 3.9% of the sample.

This record belongs to a study of metastatic and nonmetastatic thyroid tumors (dated by TCRdb to about 2020). In terms of the full investigation: The researchers compared repertoires between peripheral blood samples and tumor or nodule tissue samples from patients with malignant or benign thyroid disease. The research as a whole found: In both blood and tumor samples, malignant tumors were reported to have significantly higher TCR beta diversity than benign nodules.

For CDR1 and CDR2, the germline V gene (reference sequence) lists LNHDA and SQIVND. Including cysteine and phenylalanine, the CDR3 has 15 amino acids. Only CDR3 DNA is held: 45 bases, read in frame from base 1. V drops 2 bases and J drops 1 base, leaving 8 bases in between. Before undergoing thyroid surgery, none of the patients had been given any kind of treatment. The study retrospectively analysed patient clinical samples collected from about 2011 to 2018 using T-cell receptor beta sequencing. Sequencing was done on a sample of blood. This sequence was found in a female donor with papillary thyroid cancer or a benign thyroid nodule (not recorded which). Some clones in this sample may be carry-over from other donors' samples. The sequence links TRBV19 to TRBJ2-2; no confident D gene assignment can be made. The DNA sequence follows: TGTGCCAGTAGTATACCCAGGCGGAACACCGGGGAGCTGTTTTTT. It translates to CASSIPRRNTGELFF.